These T cell receptor beta chains were read from a single sample in a study of blood T cell repertoires in COVID-19. The method was immunoSEQ multiplex PCR; TCRdb's version includes in-frame clones alone and lacks a portion of them. Of around 230,000 clones listed, almost 85% are singletons. Material: peripheral blood. The receptors stem from a man aged 45-60 years with COVID-19, enrolled during active disease. CDR3s include the opening cysteine and the closing phenylalanine or tryptophan. Each record gives: V gene, clone size, J gene, D gene, CDR3 protein, CDR3 DNA. The D gene is left open where the match is weak. Clone size is stated in some rows and not others, as once, few, many or a class when expanded.

>TRBV4-2|.|TRBJ1-5|.
CASSQSPFRDRNQPQHF
TGTGCCAGCAGCCAATCTCCGTTCAGGGATCGCAATCAGCCCCAGCATTTT
>TRBV28|.|TRBJ2-7|.
CASSLVRSRSPYEQYF
TGTGCCAGCAGTTTGGTTCGCTCAAGGAGTCCCTACGAGCAGTACTTC
>TRBV7-2|.|TRBJ1-4|.
CASSLAHGDRLFF
TGTGCCAGCAGCTTAGCACACGGGGATCGGCTGTTTTTT
>TRBV3-1/TRBV3-2|.|TRBJ1-2|TRBD1
CASSKFTGGVSGNYGYTF
TGTGCCAGCAGCAAGTTTACAGGGGGCGTTAGTGGCAACTATGGCTACACCTTC
>TRBV6-2/TRBV6-3|.|TRBJ1-6|TRBD1
CASSYSNRGNSPLHF
TGTGCCAGCAGTTACTCGAACAGGGGAAATTCACCCCTCCACTTT
>TRBV4-1|.|TRBJ2-3|.
CASSRTVLDTQYF
TGCGCCAGCAGCCGGACAGTACTAGATACGCAGTATTTT
>TRBV28|once|TRBJ1-1|.
CASSLGGLANTEAFF
TGTGCCAGCAGTTTGGGGGGGCTGGCGAACACTGAAGCTTTCTTT
>TRBV5-1|.|TRBJ2-4|TRBD1
CASRISGTASNIQYF
TGCGCCAGCCGTATTTCGGGGACAGCTTCAAACATTCAGTACTTC
>TRBV6-6|.|TRBJ1-2|TRBD1
CASSPGRQGFPYGYTF
TGTGCCAGCAGTCCTGGTAGACAGGGGTTTCCCTATGGCTACACCTTC
>TRBV9|.|TRBJ2-1|TRBD1
CASSPRDRGPSEQFF
TGTGCCAGCAGCCCCCGGGACAGGGGGCCAAGTGAGCAGTTCTTC
>TRBV9|few|TRBJ1-6|.
CASSVGTADNSPLHF
TGTGCCAGCAGCGTAGGTACAGCTGATAATTCACCCCTCCACTTT
>TRBV19|.|TRBJ2-6|TRBD1
CASSRLGGGGANVLTF
TGTGCCAGTAGTAGGTTAGGGGGCGGTGGGGCCAACGTCCTGACTTTC
>TRBV28|.|TRBJ2-2|.
CASSFPRRVGSGELFF
TGTGCCAGCAGTTTCCCCCGACGGGTCGGATCCGGGGAGCTGTTTTTT
>TRBV28|.|TRBJ1-5|.
CASKTGQNQPQHF
TGTGCCAGCAAAACTGGACAGAATCAGCCCCAGCATTTT
>TRBV7-9|.|TRBJ1-4|.
CASSSGSLIEKLFF
TGTGCCAGCAGCTCCGGTAGCCTAATTGAAAAACTGTTTTTT
>TRBV5-1|.|TRBJ1-1|.
CASSSRGASGDTEAFF
TGCGCCAGCAGCTCTCGCGGGGCCTCCGGAGACACTGAAGCTTTCTTT
>TRBV4-2|.|TRBJ1-5|.
CASSHPGVNNQPQHF
TGTGCCAGCAGCCACCCGGGGGTCAACAATCAGCCCCAGCATTTT
>TRBV6-7|once|TRBJ1-1|TRBD1
CASSLKDSTGDRVNTEAFF
TGTGCCAGCAGCCTAAAGGATTCCACAGGGGATAGAGTGAACACTGAAGCTTTCTTT
>TRBV11-1|.|TRBJ2-7|TRBD1
CASSSPRGQGAYEQYF
TGTGCCAGCAGCTCCCCACGGGGCCAGGGGGCCTACGAGCAGTACTTC
>TRBV6-5|once|TRBJ1-2|.
CASASGGLGYTF
TGTGCCAGCGCCAGCGGGGGCTTGGGCTACACCTTC
>TRBV7-6|.|TRBJ2-7|.
CASSPRGYEQYF
TGTGCCAGCAGCCCGAGGGGGTACGAGCAGTACTTC
>TRBV4-1|.|TRBJ2-7|.
CASSLDRVYEQYF
TGCGCCAGCAGCTTAGACAGAGTCTACGAGCAGTACTTC
>TRBV9|.|TRBJ2-2|.
CASRVGDTNTGELFF
TGTGCCAGCAGGGTGGGAGACACGAACACCGGGGAGCTGTTTTTT
>TRBV18|few|TRBJ2-7|TRBD1
CASSSRTGVYEQYF
TGTGCCAGCTCATCACGGACAGGGGTGTACGAGCAGTACTTC
>TRBV4-2|.|TRBJ2-5|.
CASSHSRGSQETQYF
TGTGCCAGCAGCCATAGTCGGGGGAGCCAAGAGACCCAGTACTTC
>TRBV20-1|few|TRBJ2-1|.
CSASPSGGDEQFF
TGCAGTGCTAGTCCCAGCGGTGGGGATGAGCAGTTCTTC
>TRBV7-9|few|TRBJ1-1|TRBD1
CASSPGTGVGTEAFF
TGTGCCAGCAGCCCCGGGACAGGGGTGGGCACTGAAGCTTTCTTT
>TRBV3-1/TRBV3-2|.|TRBJ1-1|.
CASSRDLAGYGAFF
TGTGCCAGCAGCCGGGACCTGGCGGGATATGGAGCTTTCTTT
>TRBV14|.|TRBJ2-7|TRBD2
CASSQLLAGHYEQYF
TGTGCCAGCAGCCAGCTGCTAGCGGGACACTACGAGCAGTACTTC
>TRBV15|.|TRBJ2-3|TRBD1
CATSETGGIDTQYF
TGTGCCACCAGCGAGACAGGGGGCATAGATACGCAGTATTTT
>TRBV11-2|.|TRBJ1-2|TRBD1
CASSLAGGFGYTF
TGTGCCAGCAGCTTAGCAGGGGGCTTTGGCTACACCTTC
>TRBV21-1|.|TRBJ1-6|.
CASSKGRPIYNSPLHF
TGTGCCAGCAGCAAGGGCCGACCGATTTATAATTCACCCCTCCACTTT
>TRBV5-1|.|TRBJ1-1|TRBD1
CASMGQGLNTEAFF
TGCGCCAGCATGGGACAGGGGTTGAACACTGAAGCTTTCTTT
>TRBV24-1|few|TRBJ1-2|TRBD1
CATSDFGQARYTF
TGTGCCACCAGTGATTTCGGACAGGCCCGCTACACCTTC
>TRBV3-1/TRBV3-2|.|TRBJ1-1|TRBD1
CASSQVVQGATEAFF
TGTGCCAGCAGCCAAGTTGTGCAGGGGGCAACTGAAGCTTTCTTT
>TRBV28|.|TRBJ1-5|.
CASRPSNSPAQPQHF
TGTGCCAGCAGACCTAGCAACAGTCCGGCCCAGCCCCAGCATTTT
>TRBV11-1|.|TRBJ2-5|TRBD2
CASSSHWRGGQETQYF
TGTGCCAGCAGCTCCCACTGGCGGGGGGGTCAAGAGACCCAGTACTTC
>TRBV11-3|once|TRBJ2-7|TRBD2
CASSPIFPGGANEQYF
TGTGCCAGCAGTCCCATATTTCCGGGGGGGGCGAATGAGCAGTACTTC
>TRBV7-3|few|TRBJ2-2|TRBD1
CASSSGQGVGTGELFF
TGTGCCAGCAGCTCTGGACAGGGAGTAGGGACCGGGGAGCTGTTTTTT
>TRBV7-8|.|TRBJ1-2|.
CASTLGGGSYGYTF
TGTGCCAGCACCCTGGGTGGCGGTTCCTATGGCTACACCTTC
>TRBV15|.|TRBJ2-7|.
CATSRDPGYTYEQYF
TGTGCCACCAGCAGAGATCCGGGATATACCTACGAGCAGTACTTC
>TRBV4-1|.|TRBJ1-4|.
CASSHGSLVQLTATNEKLFF
TGCGCCAGCAGCCACGGGAGCCTGGTGCAGCTGACTGCAACTAATGAAAAACTGTTTTTT